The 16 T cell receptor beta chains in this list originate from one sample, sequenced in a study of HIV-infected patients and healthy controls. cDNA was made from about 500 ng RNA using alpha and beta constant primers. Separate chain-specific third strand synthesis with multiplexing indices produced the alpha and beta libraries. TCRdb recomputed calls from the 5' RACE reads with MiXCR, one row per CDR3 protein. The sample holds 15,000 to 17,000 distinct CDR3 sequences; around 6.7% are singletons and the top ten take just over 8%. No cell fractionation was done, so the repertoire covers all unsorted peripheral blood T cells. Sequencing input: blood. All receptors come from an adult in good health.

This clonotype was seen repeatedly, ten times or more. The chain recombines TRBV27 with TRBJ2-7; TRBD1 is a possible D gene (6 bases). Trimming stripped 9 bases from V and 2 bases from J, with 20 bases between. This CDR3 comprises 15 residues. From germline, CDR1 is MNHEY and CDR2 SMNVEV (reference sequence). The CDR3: CASRRPRDKTYEQYF. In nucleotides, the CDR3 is TGTGCCAGTCGCCGCCCCCGGGACAAGACCTACGAGCAGTACTTC.

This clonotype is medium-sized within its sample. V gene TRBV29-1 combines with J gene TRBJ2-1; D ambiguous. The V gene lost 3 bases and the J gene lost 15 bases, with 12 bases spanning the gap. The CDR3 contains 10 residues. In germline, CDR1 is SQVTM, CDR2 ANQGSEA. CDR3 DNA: TGCAGCGTTGATTTGGCAGGCCCGTTCTTC. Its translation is CSVDLAGPFF.

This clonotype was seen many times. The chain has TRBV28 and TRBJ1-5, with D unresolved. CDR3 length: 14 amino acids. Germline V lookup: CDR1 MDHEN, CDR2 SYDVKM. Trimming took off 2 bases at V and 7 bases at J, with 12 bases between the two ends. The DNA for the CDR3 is TGTGCCAGCAGTTTAGCAGTGGGTATCCAGCCCCAGCATTTT. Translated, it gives CASSLAVGIQPQHF.

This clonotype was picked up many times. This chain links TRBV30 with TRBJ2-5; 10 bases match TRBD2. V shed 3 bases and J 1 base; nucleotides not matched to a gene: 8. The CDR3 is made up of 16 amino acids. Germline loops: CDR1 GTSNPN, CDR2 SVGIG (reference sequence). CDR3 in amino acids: CAWRNRLAGLQETQYF. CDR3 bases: TGTGCCTGGAGGAATCGACTAGCGGGCCTCCAAGAGACCCAGTACTTC.

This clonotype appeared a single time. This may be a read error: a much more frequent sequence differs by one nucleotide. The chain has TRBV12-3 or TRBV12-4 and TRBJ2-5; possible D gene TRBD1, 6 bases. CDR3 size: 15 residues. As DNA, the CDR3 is TGTGCCAGCAGTTTAAGGGGGACCCATGGGGAGACCCATTACTTC. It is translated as CASSLRGTHGETHYF.

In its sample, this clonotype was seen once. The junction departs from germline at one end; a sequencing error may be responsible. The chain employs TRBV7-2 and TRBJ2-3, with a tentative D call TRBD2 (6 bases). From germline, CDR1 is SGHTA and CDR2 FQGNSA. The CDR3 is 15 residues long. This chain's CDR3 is CASSFASGPTVTQYF. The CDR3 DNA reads TGTGCCAGCAGCTTCGCGAGCGGGCCCACAGTTACGCAGTATTTT.

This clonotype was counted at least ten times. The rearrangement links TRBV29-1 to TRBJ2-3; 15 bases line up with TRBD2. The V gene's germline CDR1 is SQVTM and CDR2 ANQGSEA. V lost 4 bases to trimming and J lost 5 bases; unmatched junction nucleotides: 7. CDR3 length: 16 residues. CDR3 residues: CSVVGGLAGGQDTQYF. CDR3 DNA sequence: TGCAGCGTTGTTGGAGGACTAGCGGGGGGGCAAGATACGCAGTATTTT.

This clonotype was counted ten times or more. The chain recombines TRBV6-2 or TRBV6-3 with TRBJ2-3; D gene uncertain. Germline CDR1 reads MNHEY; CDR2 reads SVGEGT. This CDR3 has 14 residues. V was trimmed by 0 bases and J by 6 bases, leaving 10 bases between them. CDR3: CASSYSGEVDTQYF. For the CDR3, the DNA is TGTGCCAGCAGTTACTCAGGAGAAGTGGATACGCAGTATTTT.

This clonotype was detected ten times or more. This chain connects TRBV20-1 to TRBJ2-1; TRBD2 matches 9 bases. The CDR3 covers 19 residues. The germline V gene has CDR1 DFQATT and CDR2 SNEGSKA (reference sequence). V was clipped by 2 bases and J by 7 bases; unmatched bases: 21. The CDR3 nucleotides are TGCAGTGCTAGACGCGCGGGAGGGCCCTCGAAGGTACGCGATAATGAGCAGTTCTTC. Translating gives CSARRAGGPSKVRDNEQFF.

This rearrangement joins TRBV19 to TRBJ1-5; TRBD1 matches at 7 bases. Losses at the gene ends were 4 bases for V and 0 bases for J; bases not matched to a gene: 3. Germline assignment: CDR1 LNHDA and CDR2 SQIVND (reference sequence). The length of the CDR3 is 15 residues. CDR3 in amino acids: CASSTGGYSNQPQHF. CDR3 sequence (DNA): TGTGCCAGTAGTACAGGGGGGTATAGCAATCAGCCCCAGCATTTT.

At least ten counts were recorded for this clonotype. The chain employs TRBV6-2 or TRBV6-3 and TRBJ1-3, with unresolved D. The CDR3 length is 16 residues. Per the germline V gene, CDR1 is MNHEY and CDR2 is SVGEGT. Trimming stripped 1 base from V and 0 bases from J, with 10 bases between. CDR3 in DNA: TGTGCCAGCAGTTACTTTCCGGGATACTCTGGAAACACCATATATTTT. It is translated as CASSYFPGYSGNTIYF.

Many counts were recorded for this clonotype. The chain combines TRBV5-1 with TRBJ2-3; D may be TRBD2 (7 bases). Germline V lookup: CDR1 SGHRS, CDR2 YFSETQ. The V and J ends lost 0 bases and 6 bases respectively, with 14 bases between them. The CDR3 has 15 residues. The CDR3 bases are TGCGCCAGCAGCTTGGCCTTTGCGGGGGCCGATACGCAGTATTTT. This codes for CASSLAFAGADTQYF.

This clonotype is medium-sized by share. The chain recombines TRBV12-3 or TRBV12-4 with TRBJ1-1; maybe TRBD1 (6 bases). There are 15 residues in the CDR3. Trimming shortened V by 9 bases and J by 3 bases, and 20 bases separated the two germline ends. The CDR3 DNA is TGTGCCAGTCAATCTGACCCCTACAGGGACACTGAAGCTTTCTTT. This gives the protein CASQSDPYRDTEAFF.

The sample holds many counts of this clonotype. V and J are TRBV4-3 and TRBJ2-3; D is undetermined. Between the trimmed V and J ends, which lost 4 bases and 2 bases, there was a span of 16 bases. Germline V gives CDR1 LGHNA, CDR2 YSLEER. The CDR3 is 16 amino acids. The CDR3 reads CASSRAFESYTDTQYF. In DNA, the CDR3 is TGCGCCAGCAGCCGGGCCTTCGAGAGCTACACAGATACGCAGTATTTT.

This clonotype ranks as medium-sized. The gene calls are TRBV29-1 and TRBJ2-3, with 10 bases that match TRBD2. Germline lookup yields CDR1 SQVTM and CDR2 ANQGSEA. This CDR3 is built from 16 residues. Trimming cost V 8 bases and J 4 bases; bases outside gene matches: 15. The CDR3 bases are TGCAGCTTTCAGCAAGCGGGAGGGCCGGGTGCAGATACGCAGTATTTT. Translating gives CSFQQAGGPGADTQYF.

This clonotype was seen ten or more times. The CDR3 sequence: CASSPLSGANVLTF. The CDR3 nucleotides read TGTGCCAGCAGTCCCCTTTCTGGGGCCAACGTCCTGACTTTC. V is TRBV6-2 or TRBV6-3 and J is TRBJ2-6; the D is unclear. The CDR3 runs to 14 residues. Germline V lookup: CDR1 MNHEY, CDR2 SVGEGT. Trimming took 5 bases from V and 1 from J, leaving 6 bases between them.